Listed here are 26 T cell receptor beta chains from one sample, sequenced in a study of blood T cell repertoires in COVID-19. Profiling relied on immunoSEQ multiplex PCR, and the TCRdb table lists in-frame clones only, not all of them. Of about 160,000 clones in the sample, about four fifths are singletons; the top ten hold roughly 7.7%. The sequencing input was peripheral blood. Every receptor here comes from a man in his forties who had recovered from COVID-19.

The gene calls are TRBV28 and TRBJ1-2; maybe TRBD1 (5 bases). V shed 6 bases and J shed 1 base, with 12 bases lying between them. This CDR3 region has 14 residues. Germline V CDR1 and CDR2: MDHEN, SYDVKM. For the CDR3, the DNA is TGTGCCAGCAGCGCAGGGTTAGGTAACTATGGCTACACCTTC. This gives the protein CASSAGLGNYGYTF.

This chain joins TRBV19 and TRBJ2-1; 7 bases are a match to TRBD1. Per germline, CDR1 LNHDA and CDR2 SQIVND (reference sequence). The V gene end was trimmed by 8 bases and the J gene end by 2 bases; junction bases not matched to a gene: 9. The CDR3 has 15 residues. CDR3 nucleotide sequence: TGTGCCAGTCAAACCGACAGGGAGACCTACAATGAGCAGTTCTTC. It translates to CASQTDRETYNEQFF.

The chain links TRBV9 to TRBJ1-1; D may be TRBD1 (6 bases). Trimming took 0 bases from V and 3 from J, leaving 12 bases between them. From germline, CDR1 is SGDLS and CDR2 YYNGEE. This CDR3 is 15 amino acids long. The CDR3 region is CASSVVHRDDTEAFF. The CDR3 bases are TGTGCCAGCAGCGTAGTTCACAGGGACGACACTGAAGCTTTCTTT.

The gene calls are TRBV5-8 and TRBJ2-3; TRBD2 matches at 7 bases. CDR1 and CDR2 from the germline V gene are SGHTS and YDEGEE. V gave up 1 base and J gave up 5 bases; unmatched junction bases: 10. This CDR3 region has 16 residues. For the CDR3, the DNA is TGTGCCAGCAGCTTGCGTGGCGGGAGTGGGGGAGATACGCAGTATTTT. This gives the protein CASSLRGGSGGDTQYF.

The chain links TRBV18 to TRBJ1-2; the match to TRBD1 covers 7 bases. Germline trimming cut 5 bases from V and 4 bases from J; bases unmatched to any gene: 13. Per germline, CDR1 KGHSH and CDR2 LQKENI. The CDR3 is 16 amino acids. Written as DNA, the CDR3 is TGTGCCAGCTCAGGGGCGACAGGGTTTCTCGCCTATGGCTACACCTTC. Translating it yields CASSGATGFLAYGYTF.

V is TRBV27 and J is TRBJ2-1, with 8 bases lining up with TRBD1. CDR3 size: 16 residues. The germline V gene encodes CDR1 MNHEY and CDR2 SMNVEV (reference sequence). The junction had 9 bases not matched to a gene; V was cut back by 6 bases and J by 2 bases. The CDR3 loop reads CASSPQGAFTYNEQFF. CDR3 DNA sequence: TGTGCCAGCAGCCCCCAGGGGGCGTTCACCTACAATGAGCAGTTCTTC.

J is TRBJ1-1 and V is TRBV30; D unresolved. This CDR3 comprises 13 residues. Per germline, CDR1 GTSNPN and CDR2 SVGIG (reference sequence). Between the trimmed V and J ends, which lost 2 bases and 0 bases, there was a span of 7 bases. The CDR3 loop is CAWSWALNTEAFF. The CDR3 nucleotides read TGTGCCTGGAGTTGGGCTTTGAACACTGAAGCTTTCTTT.

J is TRBJ2-5 and V is TRBV6-1, with TRBD1 matching 8 bases. This CDR3 is 14 amino acids long. V lost 5 bases, J lost 2 bases, and 4 bases stayed unmatched. CDR1 MNHNS and CDR2 SASEGT come from the germline V gene. DNA for the CDR3: TGTGCCAGCAGTCCCACAGGGGGGCAAGAGACCCAGTACTTC. The encoded protein is CASSPTGGQETQYF.

The chain is built from TRBV19 and TRBJ1-5; 7 nucleotides agree with TRBD1. This CDR3 is built from 15 residues. Germline V gene lookup returns CDR1 LNHDA and CDR2 SQIVND (reference sequence). Losses at the gene ends were 7 bases for V and 2 bases for J; bases not matched to a gene: 8. CDR3 coding DNA: TGTGCCAGTACTAAGACAGGGCCGGGCAATCAGCCCCAGCATTTT. Its translation is CASTKTGPGNQPQHF. The whole variable domain, remainder taken from reference TRBV19 and TRBJ1-5, is DGGITQSPKYLFRKEGQNVTLSCEQNLNHDAMYWYRQDPGQGLRLIYYSQIVNDFQKGDIAEGYSVSREKKESFPLTVTSAQKNPTAFYLCASTKTGPGNQPQHFGDGTRLSIL.

This chain uses TRBV6-6 with TRBJ1-1; D gene uncertain. The germline CDR1 and CDR2 sequences are MNHNY and SVGAGI (reference sequence). The V end lost 5 bases, the J end lost 5 bases, and 12 bases lay between the germline ends. The CDR3 covers 13 residues. The CDR3 region has the DNA TGTGCCAGCAGTCCTGGGCGGAGGACTGAAGCTTTCTTT. This codes for CASSPGRRTEAFF.

The chain is built from TRBV7-9 and TRBJ2-3, with D perhaps matching TRBD1 (6 bases). The V gene's germline CDR1 is SEHNR and CDR2 FQNEAQ (reference sequence). CDR3 length equals 14 residues. V shed 2 bases and J shed 2 bases, with 8 bases lying between them. CDR3 sequence reads: CASSLQGYTDTQYF. CDR3 bases: TGTGCCAGCAGCTTACAGGGGTACACAGATACGCAGTATTTT.

The chain couples TRBV12-5 to TRBJ2-5; 15 nucleotides agree with TRBD2. CDR3 length: 15 amino acids. Unmatched junction bases numbered 5, after V lost 6 bases and J lost 6 bases. The V gene's germline CDR1 is LGHNT and CDR2 FRNRAP. In nucleotides, the CDR3 is TGTGCTAGTGGCCGGGGACTAGCGGGGGGAAAGACCCAGTACTTC. Translating it yields CASGRGLAGGKTQYF.

A single count supports this clone. V usage is TRBV12-3 or TRBV12-4 and J usage is TRBJ2-1, with D uncertain. The length of the CDR3 is 13 residues. Between the trimmed V and J ends, which lost 5 bases and 9 bases, there was a span of 14 bases. The CDR3: CASSHQFITEQFF. The DNA for the CDR3 is TGTGCCAGCAGTCATCAGTTCATAACTGAGCAGTTCTTC.

V usage is TRBV2 and J usage is TRBJ1-1; tentatively, D is TRBD1 (5 bases). V lost 5 bases, J lost 8 bases, and 12 bases lay in between. Germline V gene data show CDR1 as SNHLY and CDR2 as FYNNEI. The CDR3 is 12 residues long. CDR3 sequence (DNA): TGTGCCAGCAGTTTTTTCCGGACAGAAGCTTTCTTT. This codes for CASSFFRTEAFF.

V gene TRBV19 combines with J gene TRBJ1-4; TRBD1 aligns across 7 bases. CDR1 and CDR2 from the germline V gene are LNHDA and SQIVND (reference sequence). This CDR3 is 13 amino acids long. With 5 bases clipped from V and 7 bases from J, the junction kept 4 bases outside the gene matches. Here the CDR3 DNA reads TGTGCCAGTAGTGACAGGGAGGTTGAAAAACTGTTTTTT. It codes for CASSDREVEKLFF.

The rearrangement joins TRBV28 to TRBJ2-7, with 8 bases lining up with TRBD2. From germline, CDR1 is MDHEN and CDR2 SYDVKM. This CDR3 is built from 14 residues. V lost 10 bases, J lost 4 bases, and 12 bases stayed unmatched. The DNA for the CDR3 is TGTGCCATCTCCCCCGGGGGGGCCCTATACGAGCAGTACTTC. Translating it yields CAISPGGALYEQYF.

The V and J genes are TRBV5-1 and TRBJ2-7, with 9 bases aligning to TRBD1. The V gene's germline CDR1 is SGHRS and CDR2 YFSETQ. V trimming: 7 bases; J trimming: 4 bases; junction bases outside the gene matches: 9. The CDR3 loop spans 14 amino acids. The CDR3 sequence is CASSAGTGTYEQYF. The CDR3 coding sequence is TGCGCCAGCTCCGCCGGGACAGGGACTTACGAGCAGTACTTC.

A few counts support this clone. The gene calls are TRBV15 and TRBJ2-6; TRBD1 might be the D (5 bases). Per germline, CDR1 LNHNV and CDR2 YYDKDF (reference sequence). The length of the CDR3 is 19 residues. Trimming cost V 0 bases and J 2 bases, with 17 bases left between them. The CDR3: CATSRDRGTPEPGANVLTF. Written as DNA, the CDR3 is TGTGCCACCAGCAGAGATAGGGGCACCCCGGAGCCTGGGGCCAACGTCCTGACTTTC.

The V call is TRBV4-3, the J call TRBJ2-1; 7 nucleotides agree with TRBD1. The CDR3 spans 15 residues. The V segment lost 2 bases and the J segment 4 bases; nucleotides outside the gene matches: 5. Germline CDR1 reads LGHNA; CDR2 reads YSLEER. The CDR3 is CASSQFRDSYNEQFF. The CDR3 region has the DNA TGCGCCAGCAGCCAATTTCGGGACAGTTACAATGAGCAGTTCTTC.

Here the CDR3 DNA reads TGCGCCAGCAGCTACGCCTCGGGAGGTTATGATGAGCAGTTCTTC. This sequence encodes CASSYASGGYDEQFF. The chain joins TRBV5-1 to TRBJ2-1; 7 bases map to TRBD2. Germline V CDR1 and CDR2: SGHRS, YFSETQ. V lost 3 bases and J lost 8; bases outside the gene matches: 11. The CDR3 spans 15 residues. The complete variable domain, with remaining parts taken from reference TRBV5-1 and TRBJ2-1, reads KAGVTQTPRYLIKTRGQQVTLSCSPISGHRSVSWYQQTPGQGLQFLFEYFSETQRNKGNFPGRFSGRQFSNSRSEMNVSTLELGDSALYLCASSYASGGYDEQFFGPGTRLTVL.

The chain links TRBV15 to TRBJ2-5, with 8 bases fitting TRBD1. The CDR3 loop spans 16 amino acids. V shed 0 bases, J shed 3 bases, and the junction held 6 bases outside the gene matches. From germline, CDR1 is LNHNV and CDR2 YYDKDF (reference sequence). The CDR3 reads CATSRDPGQGEETQYF. The DNA of the CDR3 is TGTGCCACCAGCAGAGATCCCGGACAGGGTGAAGAGACCCAGTACTTC. The variable domain in full, with the rest retrieved from reference TRBV15 and TRBJ2-5, is DAMVIQNPRYQVTQFGKPVTLSCSQTLNHNVMYWYQQKSSQAPKLLFHYYDKDFNNEADTPDNFQSRRPNTSFCFLDIRSPGLGDTAMYLCATSRDPGQGEETQYFGPGTRLLVL.

The V call is TRBV6-6, the J call TRBJ2-1; no clear D. The V and J ends lost 5 bases and 1 base respectively, with 21 bases between them. CDR3 size: 18 residues. Germline CDR1 is MNHNY and CDR2 is SVGAGI (reference sequence). The CDR3 protein is CASSPADIVSNSYNEQFF. In nucleotides, the CDR3 is TGTGCCAGCAGTCCCGCGGATATAGTTAGTAATTCCTACAATGAGCAGTTCTTC.

The chain recombines TRBV19 with TRBJ1-5; 9 bases align to TRBD1. CDR3 length equals 16 residues. Trimming removed 3 bases from V and 4 bases from J; junction bases left unmatched: 7. CDR1 LNHDA and CDR2 SQIVND come from the germline V gene (reference sequence). DNA of the CDR3: TGTGCCAGTAGTATCCTCATGGACAGGGGAAATCAGCCCCAGCATTTT. Its protein is CASSILMDRGNQPQHF.

The J gene is TRBJ1-4, the V gene TRBV28, with 7 bases identical to TRBD1. V lost 6 bases, J lost 4 bases, and 8 bases stayed unmatched. This CDR3 spans 15 amino acids. The V gene's germline CDR1 is MDHEN and CDR2 SYDVKM. CDR3 DNA: TGTGCCAGCAGGGGGGCGGACAGGATTAATGAAAAACTGTTTTTT. Protein sequence: CASRGADRINEKLFF.

V usage is TRBV15 and J usage is TRBJ1-2; no clear D. V was cut by 5 bases and J by 6 bases, with 10 bases left in between. The CDR3 is made up of 12 amino acids. Germline V gene data show CDR1 as LNHNV and CDR2 as YYDKDF (reference sequence). The CDR3 bases are TGTGCCACCAGCCGGGGAGTAGATGGCTACACCTTC. Translating gives CATSRGVDGYTF.

CDR3 residues: CASTGGAVYGYTF. CDR3 bases: TGTGCCAGCACAGGGGGCGCGGTCTATGGCTACACCTTC. The gene calls are TRBV6-5 and TRBJ1-2; TRBD1 agrees at 8 bases. The junction had 5 bases not matched to a gene; V was cut back by 7 bases and J by 4 bases. This CDR3 is 13 amino acids long. In germline, CDR1 is MNHEY, CDR2 SVGAGI.